This TCR beta chain was retrieved from a study of CD8+CD57+ T cells in acquired aplastic anemia. Study at large: Across the sorted CD4+ and CD8+ cells, DNA amounts averaged approximately 3.1 ug.

The patients chosen for sequencing had shown expansion of CD8+CD57+ cells (detected by flow cytometry). Acquired aplastic anemia of severe grade affected all patients. Patients had not yet gotten any therapy when their blood was taken for sampling. Only a few counts were recorded for this clonotype. Its specificity is not known. Template material for TCR beta VDJ and CDR3 profiling consisted of genomic DNA. TCRdb reprocessed the reads with MiXCR, giving one entry per CDR3 protein. The data contain around 130,000 distinct CDR3 sequences, 55% to 70% of them seen just once; the ten biggest clones take up 25% to 35%. Study results and caveats: Patients and controls shared some 30 CD8+ CDR3 sequences, highly expressed in patients.

This receptor was identified in a human donor with aplastic anemia. The sample comprised sorted CD4+, CD8+, or CD8+CD57+ T cells (not recorded which) from PBMCs.

CDR3 coding DNA: TGTGCCAGTGGACCGGGACAGGGTAACACCGGGGAGCTGTTTTTT. Translated: CASGPGQGNTGELFF. J is TRBJ2-2 and V is TRBV28; 9 nucleotides agree with TRBD1. The CDR3 extends over 15 amino acids. V trimming: 9 bases; J trimming: 2 bases; junction bases outside the gene matches: 7. Germline loops: CDR1 MDHEN, CDR2 SYDVKM.